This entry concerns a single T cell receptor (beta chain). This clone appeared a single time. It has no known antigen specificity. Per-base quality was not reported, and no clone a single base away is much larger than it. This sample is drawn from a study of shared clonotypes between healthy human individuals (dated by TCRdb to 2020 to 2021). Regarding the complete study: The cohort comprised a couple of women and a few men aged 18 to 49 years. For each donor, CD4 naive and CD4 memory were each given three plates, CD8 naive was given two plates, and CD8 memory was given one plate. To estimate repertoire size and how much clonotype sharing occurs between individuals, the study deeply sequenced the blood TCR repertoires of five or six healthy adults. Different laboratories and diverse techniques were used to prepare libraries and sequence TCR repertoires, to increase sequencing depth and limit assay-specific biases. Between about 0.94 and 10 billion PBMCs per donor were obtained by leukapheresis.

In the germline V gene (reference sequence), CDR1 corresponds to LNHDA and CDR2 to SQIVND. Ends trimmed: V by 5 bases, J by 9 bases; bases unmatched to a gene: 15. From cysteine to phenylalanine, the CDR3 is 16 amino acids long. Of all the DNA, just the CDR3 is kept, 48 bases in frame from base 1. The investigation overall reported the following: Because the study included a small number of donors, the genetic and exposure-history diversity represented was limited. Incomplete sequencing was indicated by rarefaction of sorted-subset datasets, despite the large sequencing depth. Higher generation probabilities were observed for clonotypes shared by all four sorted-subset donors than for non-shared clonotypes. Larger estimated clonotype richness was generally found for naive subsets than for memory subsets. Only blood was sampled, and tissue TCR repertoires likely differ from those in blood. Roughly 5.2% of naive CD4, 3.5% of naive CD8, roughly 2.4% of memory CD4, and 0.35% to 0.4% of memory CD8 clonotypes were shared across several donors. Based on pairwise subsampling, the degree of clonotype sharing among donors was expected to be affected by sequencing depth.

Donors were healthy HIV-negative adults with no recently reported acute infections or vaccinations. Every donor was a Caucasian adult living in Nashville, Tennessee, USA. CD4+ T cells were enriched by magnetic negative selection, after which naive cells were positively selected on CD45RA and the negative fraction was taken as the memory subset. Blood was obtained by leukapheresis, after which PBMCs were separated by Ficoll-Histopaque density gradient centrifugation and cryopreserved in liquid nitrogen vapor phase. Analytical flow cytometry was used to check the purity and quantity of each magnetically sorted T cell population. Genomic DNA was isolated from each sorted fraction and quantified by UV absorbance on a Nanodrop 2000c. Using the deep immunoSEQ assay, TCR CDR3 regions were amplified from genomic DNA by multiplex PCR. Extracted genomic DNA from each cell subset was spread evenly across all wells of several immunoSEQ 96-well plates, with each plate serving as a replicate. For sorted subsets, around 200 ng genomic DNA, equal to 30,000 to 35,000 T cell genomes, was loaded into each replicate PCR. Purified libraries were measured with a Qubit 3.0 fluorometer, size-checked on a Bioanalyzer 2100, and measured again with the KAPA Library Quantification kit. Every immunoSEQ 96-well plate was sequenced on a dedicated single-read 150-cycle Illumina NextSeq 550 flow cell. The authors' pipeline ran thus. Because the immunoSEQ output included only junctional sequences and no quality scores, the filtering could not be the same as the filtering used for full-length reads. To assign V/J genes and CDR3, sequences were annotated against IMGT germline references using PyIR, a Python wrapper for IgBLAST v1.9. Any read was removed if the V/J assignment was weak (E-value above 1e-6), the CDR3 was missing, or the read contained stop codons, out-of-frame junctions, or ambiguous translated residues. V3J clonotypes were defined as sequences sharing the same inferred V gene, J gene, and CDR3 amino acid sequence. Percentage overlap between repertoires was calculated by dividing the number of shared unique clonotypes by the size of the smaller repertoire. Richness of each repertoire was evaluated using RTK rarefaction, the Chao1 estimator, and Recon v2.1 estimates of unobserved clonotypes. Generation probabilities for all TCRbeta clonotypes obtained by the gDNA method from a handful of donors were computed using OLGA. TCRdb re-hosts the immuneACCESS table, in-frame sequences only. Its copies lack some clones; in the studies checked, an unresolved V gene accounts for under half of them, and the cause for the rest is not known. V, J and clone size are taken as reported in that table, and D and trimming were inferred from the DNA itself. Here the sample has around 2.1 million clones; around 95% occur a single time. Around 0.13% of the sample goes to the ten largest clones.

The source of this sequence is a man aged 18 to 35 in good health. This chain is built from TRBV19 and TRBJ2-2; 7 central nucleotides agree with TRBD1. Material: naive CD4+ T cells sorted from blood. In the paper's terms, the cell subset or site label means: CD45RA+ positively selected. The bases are TGTGCCAGTAGTTCTTCCGGGACAGCCTCCTACCGGGAGCTGTTTTTT. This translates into CASSSSGTASYRELFF.